This TCR beta chain was sequenced in a study of human T cells and chemical hapten exposure. Turning to the study itself: DPC at 0.01% went onto the upper back in patch tests, read at 6 days. Patients, predominantly female, presented with alopecia areata, totalis or universalis.

Documented time point: patch test 1, 2 weeks after DPC sensitization. Documented treatment: therapeutic diphenylcyclopropenone sensitization with weekly scalp DPC. Germline loops: CDR1 DFQATT, CDR2 SNEGSKA (reference sequence). V lost 5 bases and J lost 1; bases outside the gene matches: 4. The CDR3 is 13 amino acids. MiXCR, run by TCRdb on the RACE reads, gives a single entry per CDR3 protein. Of around 76,000 distinct CDR3 sequences listed, about 11% are singletons. In this sample, this clonotype turned up many times. The sequence derives from a woman aged 55-70 years with alopecia areata. Some clones in this sample may be carry-over from other donors' samples. V is TRBV20-1 and J is TRBJ2-5; 7 bases are a match to TRBD2. The sequenced sample was whole blood, obtained in connection with sensitization to the hapten diphenylcyclopropenone (DPC). The CDR3, as DNA: TGCAGTGCTTCAGCGGGGAGCCAAGAGACCCAGTACTTC. Translating it yields CSASAGSQETQYF.